What follows are 2 T cell receptor beta chains derived from one specimen sequenced in a study of blood T cell repertoires in COVID-19. Assay: immunoSEQ multiplex PCR; the TCRdb copy retains only in-frame clones and omits some. The table lists 200,000 to 250,000 clones, approximately 81% of them singletons. Sequenced input: PBMCs or T cells enriched from blood (not recorded which). These receptors all stem from a woman in her fifties or sixties with acute COVID-19.

The rearrangement uses TRBV5-1 and TRBJ1-2; D unclear. Germline-derived CDR1 and CDR2 are SGHRS and YFSETQ. The CDR3 covers 13 residues. Trimming removed 1 base at V and 5 bases at J, with 9 bases between. The CDR3 coding sequence is TGCGCCAGCAGCTTGTCTGAGTTATATGGCTACACCTTC. Protein sequence: CASSLSELYGYTF.

This chain joins TRBV7-9 and TRBJ2-7; 8 bases map to TRBD1. The J segment lost 3 bases and the V segment lost 0 bases, leaving 7 bases of the junction unmatched. This CDR3 contains 16 residues. Germline CDR1 is SEHNR and CDR2 is FQNEAQ (reference sequence). The CDR3: CASSLAVSDRGYEQYF. As DNA, the CDR3 is TGTGCCAGCAGCTTAGCCGTTTCCGACAGGGGCTACGAGCAGTACTTC.